This T cell receptor (beta chain) was identified during a study of blood T cell repertoires in COVID-19. As for the study in general: COVID-19 samples collected from the United States, Italy and Spain covered acute and convalescent phases.

The table came from immunoSEQ multiplex PCR; TCRdb's copy has only in-frame clones and leaves some out. The sample has approximately 250,000 clones; about 88% are singletons. The sequenced sample consisted of peripheral blood. The TCR sequence derives from a woman in her sixties or seventies with COVID-19, enrolled during active disease.

The CDR3 sequence is CASSSTGYNEQFF. The CDR3 DNA sequence: TGTGCCAGCAGCTCCACAGGCTACAATGAGCAGTTCTTC. V gene TRBV7-3 combines with J gene TRBJ2-1; D may be TRBD1 (5 bases). The CDR3 totals 13 residues. Germline values: CDR1 SGHTA, CDR2 FQGTGA. Trimming left V 4 bases short and J 3 bases short, with 7 bases between.